Sequencing of this T cell receptor beta chain was carried out in a study of vaccination and CD4 T cells after COVID-19. Cultured CD4+ T cell DNA underwent sequencing with the Oncomine TCR Beta short-read assay. TCRdb reprocessed the PCR reads with MiXCR, giving one entry per CDR3 protein. The sample holds 12,000 or so distinct CDR3 sequences; roughly four fifths are singletons and the top ten take 20% to 30%. Concerning this clonotype: The target antigen is unknown.

Germline loops: CDR1 SGHTA, CDR2 FQGTGA. This CDR3 contains 13 residues. Trimming removed 5 bases at V and 5 bases at J, with 12 bases between. Described treatment: roughly 11-day PBMC culture with coronavirus spike peptide pools or control peptides (ViraFEST assay). Antigen-specific T cells were expanded with peptide pools by ViraFEST, and TCRs were then sequenced. At days 3 and 7, half the medium was exchanged for fresh IL-2 medium. The sample comprised CD4+ T cells from blood, cultured in vitro. The genes are TRBV7-3 and TRBJ1-2; D call uncertain. This clonotype was sampled from a human donor who had recovered from COVID-19. The CDR3 DNA sequence: TGTGCCAGCAGCGGACCCAATGGGTATGGCTACACCTTC. This gives the protein CASSGPNGYGYTF.